These 28 T cell receptor beta chains were sequenced from one sample in a study of T cells in Graves' hyperthyroidism and ophthalmopathy. The TCR beta CDR3 regions underwent amplification using RNA transcripts as the source. TCR CDR3 underwent first-round RT-PCR with the HTBI primer set. In TCRdb, the multiplex PCR reads were re-called with MiXCR into one record per CDR3 protein. The sample lists 250,000 to 300,000 distinct CDR3 sequences, 15% to 20% occurring once. Specimen: blood. All receptors come from a man aged 50-59 years with Graves' ophthalmopathy.

This clonotype was counted only a few times. V and J are TRBV19 and TRBJ2-2; TRBD1 or TRBD2 may be the D gene (6 bases each). The CDR3 extends over 14 amino acids. Trimming removed 3 bases at V and 7 bases at J, with 12 bases between. Germline CDR1 reads LNHDA; CDR2 reads SQIVND (reference sequence). CDR3 in amino acids: CASSIRGPGGELFF. The CDR3 DNA is TGTGCCAGTAGTATTCGGGGGCCCGGCGGGGAGCTGTTTTTT.

This clonotype was observed many times. This chain joins TRBV2 and TRBJ2-1; TRBD2 matches 11 bases. This CDR3 is built from 15 residues. Germline V CDR1 and CDR2: SNHLY, FYNNEI. V gave up 6 bases and J gave up 3 bases; unmatched junction bases: 4. The CDR3 region has the DNA TGTGCCAGCAGGATCGGACTAGCGGGCTACAATGAGCAGTTCTTC. Its protein is CASRIGLAGYNEQFF.

This clonotype was counted between two and nine times. The chain combines TRBV12-3 or TRBV12-4 with TRBJ2-4; TRBD1 matches at 7 bases. The CDR3 runs 14 residues. J was trimmed by 11 bases and V by 6 bases; bases with no gene match: 13. Here the CDR3 reads CASSTALDRVVQYF. The CDR3 nucleotides read TGTGCCAGCAGCACCGCCCTAGACAGGGTGGTTCAGTACTTC.

In this sample, this clonotype turned up a few times. The CDR3 loop reads CASSLKASGGYTF. The CDR3, as DNA: TGTGCCAGCAGCTTAAAGGCCTCCGGGGGCTACACCTTC. This sequence joins TRBV7-9 and TRBJ1-2; D is unresolved. The CDR3 spans 13 residues. Germline CDR1 SEHNR, CDR2 FQNEAQ (reference sequence). The germline V and J ends were trimmed by 2 bases and 8 bases, with 12 bases remaining between them.

The V call is TRBV11-3, the J call TRBJ2-3; D is unresolved. The CDR3 runs to 14 residues. V shed 1 base and J shed 4 bases, with 9 bases lying between them. Germline CDR1 SGHNT, CDR2 YENEEA. The CDR3 nucleotides are TGTGCCAGCAGCTTAGTGTCCGGGTCAGATACGCAGTATTTT. It encodes CASSLVSGSDTQYF. The complete variable domain, with remaining parts taken from reference TRBV11-3 and TRBJ2-3, reads EAGVVQSPRYKIIEKKQPVAFWCNPISGHNTLYWYLQNLGQGPELLIRYENEEAVDDSQLPKDRFSAERLKGVDSTLKIQPAELGDSAVYLCASSLVSGSDTQYFGPGTRLTVL.

This clonotype was seen at least ten times. The chain recombines TRBV6-1 with TRBJ2-5, with a possible D match to TRBD1 (6 bases). The ends were cut back, 4 bases at V and 5 bases at J, with 14 bases in the middle. Germline-derived CDR1 and CDR2 are MNHNS and SASEGT. This CDR3 is built from 14 residues. Here the CDR3 DNA reads TGTGCCAGCAGTGTGTCAGGGGCAAGGGAGACCCAGTACTTC. It specifies CASSVSGARETQYF.

This clonotype was recorded at least ten times. The rearrangement uses TRBV6-1 and TRBJ2-2; 7 bases align to TRBD1. The CDR3 runs to 15 residues. V lost 6 bases and J lost 5; bases outside the gene matches: 9. In germline, CDR1 is MNHNS, CDR2 SASEGT. The CDR3 spells CASSLWTGGTGELFF. CDR3 in DNA: TGTGCCAGCAGCCTATGGACAGGCGGGACCGGGGAGCTGTTTTTT.

This clonotype was picked up many times. Mismatch with germline at one junction end may stem from a read error. The rearrangement links TRBV7-7 to TRBJ2-5; 10 positions agree with TRBD1. Germline CDR1 is SSHAT and CDR2 is FNYEAQ (reference sequence). The CDR3 runs to 14 residues. CDR3 region: CASSRDRGLETQYF. The CDR3 DNA reads TGTGCTAGCAGCCGCGACAGGGGGCTGGAGACCCAGTACTTC.

This clonotype was observed a few times. The chain carries TRBV29-1 and TRBJ2-1, with D perhaps TRBD1 or TRBD2 (5 bases each). V was shortened by 6 bases and J by 4 bases, with 19 bases between the two germline ends. From germline, CDR1 is SQVTM and CDR2 ANQGSEA. The CDR3 totals 15 residues. This CDR3 reads CSVVTSGTEYNEQFF. The CDR3 nucleotides are TGCAGCGTCGTCACATCCGGGACGGAGTACAATGAGCAGTTCTTC.

This clonotype was observed many times. The gene calls are TRBV7-8 and TRBJ1-2; D is uncertain. The germline V gene encodes CDR1 SGHVS and CDR2 FQNEAQ. Trimming took 0 bases from V and 0 from J, leaving 8 bases between them. The CDR3 extends over 15 amino acids. CDR3 sequence: CASSLAGEANYGYTF. DNA for the CDR3: TGTGCCAGCAGCTTAGCTGGTGAGGCTAACTATGGCTACACCTTC.

This clonotype is a singleton in its sample. A much larger clonotype is one base distant, so this may be a read error. This rearrangement joins TRBV3-1 to TRBJ2-4; D might be TRBD1 (6 bases). Germline CDR1 LGHDT, CDR2 YNNKEL (reference sequence). This CDR3 comprises 15 residues. The CDR3 loop is CASSQEGGAKNIQDF. The CDR3, as DNA: TGTGCCAGCAGCCAAGAAGGGGGAGCCAAAAACATTCAGGACTTC.

There are many counts of this clonotype. V usage is TRBV29-1 and J usage is TRBJ2-3; TRBD1 is a possible D gene (5 bases). The V end lost 3 bases, the J end lost 8 bases, and 9 bases lay between the germline ends. This CDR3 spans 11 amino acids. CDR1 is SQVTM, CDR2 ANQGSEA, per germline. In nucleotides, the CDR3 is TGCAGCGTTGATATTCAGGGTACGCAGTATTTT. Protein: CSVDIQGTQYF.

The V call is TRBV20-1, the J call TRBJ1-1; D unresolved. Trimming took off 5 bases at V and 4 bases at J, with 20 bases between the two ends. Germline V gene sequence: CDR1 DFQATT, CDR2 SNEGSKA (reference sequence). This CDR3 spans 15 amino acids. CDR3 bases: TGCAGTGCTCATTACCCTCCCGGACGGGCCACTGAAGCTTTCTTT. Translating it yields CSAHYPPGRATEAFF.

The chain joins TRBV7-2 to TRBJ2-3; 12 bases match TRBD1. The CDR3 sequence is 14 residues long. CDR1 is SGHTA and CDR2 is FQGNSA in the germline V gene. Trimming cost V 3 bases and J 9 bases; bases outside gene matches: 4. The CDR3 DNA is TGTGCCAGCAGCTTCGGGACAGGGGGCGGCACGCAGTATTTT. Translating it yields CASSFGTGGGTQYF. The full variable domain, completed using reference TRBV7-2 and TRBJ2-3, is GAGVSQSPSNKVTEKGKDVELRCDPISGHTALYWYRQSLGQGLEFLIYFQGNSAPDKSGLPSDRFSAERTGGSVSTLTIQRTQQEDSAVYLCASSFGTGGGTQYFGPGTRLTVL.

J is TRBJ2-7 and V is TRBV6-1; TRBD1 matches 7 bases. Germline V gene data show CDR1 as MNHNS and CDR2 as SASEGT. V lost 4 bases, J lost 1 base, and 4 bases stayed unmatched. This CDR3 is 14 amino acids long. The CDR3 coding sequence is TGTGCCAGCAGTGCAACGACAGGGTCCTACGAGCAGTACTTC. It specifies CASSATTGSYEQYF.

The chain combines TRBV28 with TRBJ2-7; TRBD1 agrees at 9 bases. The CDR3 length is 13 residues. J lost 3 bases, V lost 7 bases, and 4 bases had no gene match. CDR1 MDHEN and CDR2 SYDVKM come from the germline V gene. CDR3 sequence: CASMGTGFYEQYF. Written as DNA, the CDR3 is TGTGCCAGCATGGGGACAGGGTTCTACGAGCAGTACTTC.

This clonotype was counted a few times. V and J are TRBV7-3 and TRBJ2-1; 9 nucleotides match TRBD2. J was trimmed by 8 bases and V by 5 bases; bases with no gene match: 10. The CDR3 consists of 15 residues. Germline V gene data show CDR1 as SGHTA and CDR2 as FQGTGA. This CDR3 is CASSVLAGLGYEQFF. The CDR3 DNA reads as TGTGCCAGCAGCGTACTAGCGGGCCTTGGGTATGAGCAGTTCTTC.

CDR3 residues: CASSLGQGEADTQYF. The CDR3 bases are TGTGCCAGCAGCTTGGGACAGGGAGAGGCAGATACGCAGTATTTT. The J gene is TRBJ2-3, the V gene TRBV5-6; 7 bases match TRBD1. After removal of 0 bases from V and 4 bases from J, the junction contained 5 bases not matched to a gene. The CDR3 consists of 15 residues. CDR1 is SGHDT and CDR2 is YYEEEE in the germline V gene. Complete variable domain (other parts from reference TRBV5-6 and TRBJ2-3): DAGVTQSPTHLIKTRGQQVTLRCSPKSGHDTVSWYQQALGQGPQFIFQYYEEEERQRGNFPDRFSGHQFPNYSSELNVNALLLGDSALYLCASSLGQGEADTQYFGPGTRLTVL.

In its sample, this clonotype was seen many times. The chain employs TRBV20-1 and TRBJ2-7, with 10 bases aligning to TRBD1. The CDR3 length is 14 residues. Germline CDR1 is DFQATT and CDR2 is SNEGSKA (reference sequence). The J segment lost 6 bases and the V segment lost 5 bases, leaving 10 bases of the junction unmatched. This CDR3 reads CSAVDRGRNPEQYF. The DNA for the CDR3 is TGCAGTGCTGTTGACAGGGGGCGTAATCCCGAGCAGTACTTC.

This rearrangement joins TRBV6-1 to TRBJ1-1, with 7 positions matching TRBD1. Losses at the gene ends were 8 bases for V and 3 bases for J; bases not matched to a gene: 9. Germline V gene lookup returns CDR1 MNHNS and CDR2 SASEGT. The CDR3 is 14 residues long. The chain's CDR3 is CASRDRVLDTEAFF. The DNA for the CDR3 is TGTGCCAGCCGAGACAGGGTGTTGGACACTGAAGCTTTCTTT.

This clonotype was observed many times. The chain has TRBV2 and TRBJ2-5, with D possibly matching TRBD1 (5 bases). This CDR3 has 14 amino acids. Germline CDR1 SNHLY, CDR2 FYNNEI. Trimming shortened V by 4 bases and J by 0 bases, and 9 bases separated the two germline ends. The CDR3 protein is CASSVLQDQETQYF. CDR3 bases: TGTGCCAGCAGTGTTTTACAGGACCAAGAGACCCAGTACTTC.

This clonotype was seen only a few times. This rearrangement joins TRBV20-1 to TRBJ1-1, with D maybe TRBD1 (5 bases). Germline CDR1 DFQATT, CDR2 SNEGSKA (reference sequence). The V end lost 7 bases, the J end lost 0 bases, and 12 bases lay between the germline ends. The CDR3 is 13 residues long. Written as DNA, the CDR3 is TGCAGTGGGGGGGGATCCTTGAACACTGAAGCTTTCTTT. Its protein is CSGGGSLNTEAFF.

The rearrangement joins TRBV12-3 or TRBV12-4 to TRBJ1-2, with TRBD1 matching over 7 bases. V shed 3 bases and J 1 base; nucleotides not matched to a gene: 5. CDR3 length equals 15 residues. CDR3 region: CASSFNRGDNYGYTF. CDR3 DNA sequence: TGTGCCAGCAGTTTTAACAGGGGAGATAACTATGGCTACACCTTC.

The chain is built from TRBV6-9 and TRBJ2-2; D ambiguous. Germline V gene lookup returns CDR1 MNHGY and CDR2 SVAAGI. V lost 2 bases and J 8 bases, leaving 12 bases between the germline ends. This CDR3 region has 14 residues. CDR3 nucleotides: TGTGCCAGCAGTTATACCATAGCCTGGGGGGAGCTGTTTTTT. Its translation: CASSYTIAWGELFF.

This clonotype was observed many times. The chain employs TRBV4-1 and TRBJ1-1; D call uncertain. With 4 bases removed from V and 3 bases from J, the gap between germline ends came to 12 bases. The CDR3 totals 14 residues. From germline, CDR1 is MGHRA and CDR2 YSYEKL. The CDR3 loop is CASSLRGWDTEAFF. The DNA for the CDR3 is TGCGCCAGCAGCCTACGAGGTTGGGACACTGAAGCTTTCTTT.

This clonotype was recorded many times. The rearrangement links TRBV27 to TRBJ1-2; perhaps TRBD1 as D (6 bases). CDR3 length: 14 residues. V lost 2 bases and J 3 bases, leaving 10 bases between the germline ends. CDR1 and CDR2 from the germline V gene are MNHEY and SMNVEV (reference sequence). CDR3 in DNA: TGTGCCAGCAGTTTACGGGGGCTGGACTATGGCTACACCTTC. Amino acids: CASSLRGLDYGYTF.

The J gene is TRBJ1-2, the V gene TRBV5-1; a weak D match, TRBD1 (5 bases). The CDR3 consists of 13 residues. Germline CDR1 and CDR2: SGHRS and YFSETQ. Trimming removed 3 bases from V and 3 bases from J, with 9 bases in between. CDR3 sequence reads: CASSSGTYYGYTF. Here the CDR3 DNA reads TGCGCCAGCAGCTCCGGGACGTACTATGGCTACACCTTC.

A few counts support this clonotype. This rearrangement joins TRBV12-3 or TRBV12-4 to TRBJ2-7; D is unclear. This CDR3 region has 15 residues. Trimming cost V 6 bases and J 6 bases, with 21 bases left between them. The CDR3 region has the DNA TGTGCCAGCAGCCCCGATTTGGCCCCGTTGGGCGAGCAGTACTTC. It codes for CASSPDLAPLGEQYF.